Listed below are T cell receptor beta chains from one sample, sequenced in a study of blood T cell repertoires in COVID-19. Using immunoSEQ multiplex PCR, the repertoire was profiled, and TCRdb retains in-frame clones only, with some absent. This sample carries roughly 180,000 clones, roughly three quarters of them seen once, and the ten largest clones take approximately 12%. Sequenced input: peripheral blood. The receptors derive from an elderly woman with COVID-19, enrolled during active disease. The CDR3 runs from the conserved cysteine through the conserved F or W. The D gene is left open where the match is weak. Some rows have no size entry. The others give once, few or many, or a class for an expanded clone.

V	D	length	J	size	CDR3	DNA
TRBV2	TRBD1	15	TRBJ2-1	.	CASSSGQGPYNEQFF	TGTGCCAGCAGTAGCGGACAGGGCCCGTACAATGAGCAGTTCTTC
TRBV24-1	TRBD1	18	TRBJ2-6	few	CATSDTGQGFNGANVLTF	TGTGCCACCAGTGACACCGGACAGGGGTTTAATGGGGCCAACGTCCTGACTTTC
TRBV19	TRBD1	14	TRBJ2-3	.	CASSLGQGTDTQYF	TGTGCCAGTAGTTTAGGACAGGGCACAGATACGCAGTATTTT
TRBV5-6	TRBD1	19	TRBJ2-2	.	CASSAPRRDRVYNTGELFF	TGTGCCAGCAGCGCCCCCCGTAGGGACAGGGTATATAACACCGGGGAGCTGTTTTTT
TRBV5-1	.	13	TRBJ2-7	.	CASSLVQTYEQYF	TGCGCCAGCAGCTTGGTGCAGACCTACGAGCAGTACTTC
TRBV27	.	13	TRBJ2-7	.	CASSLSVAYEQYF	TGTGCCAGCAGTTTATCCGTCGCCTACGAGCAGTACTTC
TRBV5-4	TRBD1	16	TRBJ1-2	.	CASSLAGAGGTYGYTF	TGTGCCAGCAGCTTGGCCGGGGCAGGGGGCACCTATGGCTACACCTTC
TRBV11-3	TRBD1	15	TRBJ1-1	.	CASSLGDRVDTEAFF	TGTGCCAGCAGCTTAGGGGACAGGGTGGACACTGAAGCTTTCTTT
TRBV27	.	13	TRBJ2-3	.	CASSLDNTDTQYF	TGTGCCAGCAGTTTAGACAACACAGATACGCAGTATTTT
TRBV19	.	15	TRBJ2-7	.	CASSMPSSGAYEQYF	TGTGCCAGTAGTATGCCTTCGTCAGGGGCCTACGAGCAGTACTTC
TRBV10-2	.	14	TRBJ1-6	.	CASSDGGYNSPLHF	TGCGCCAGCAGTGACGGGGGATATAATTCACCCCTCCACTTT
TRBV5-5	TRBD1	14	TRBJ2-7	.	CASSGRDRAYEQYF	TGTGCCAGCAGCGGGAGGGACAGGGCCTACGAGCAGTACTTC
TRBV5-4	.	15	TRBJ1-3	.	CASSSGHHSGNTIYF	TGTGCCAGCAGCTCGGGACACCACTCTGGAAACACCATATATTTT
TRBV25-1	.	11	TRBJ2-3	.	CASRALDTQYF	TGTGCCAGCAGGGCCCTAGATACGCAGTATTTT
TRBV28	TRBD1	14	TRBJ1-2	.	CASSAGTGPYGYTF	TGTGCCAGCAGCGCTGGGACAGGCCCCTATGGCTACACCTTC
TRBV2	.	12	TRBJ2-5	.	CASSEGYGTQYF	TGTGCCAGCAGTGAAGGGTACGGGACCCAGTACTTC
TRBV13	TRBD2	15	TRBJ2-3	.	CASSLSSGNTDTQYF	TGTGCCAGCAGCTTATCTAGCGGAAACACAGATACGCAGTATTTT
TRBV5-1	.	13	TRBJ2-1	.	CASSNPGYNEQFF	TGCGCCAGCAGCAACCCCGGCTACAATGAGCAGTTCTTC
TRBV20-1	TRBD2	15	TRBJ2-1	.	CSASPGRGEVNEQFF	TGCAGTGCTAGTCCCGGGAGGGGGGAGGTCAATGAGCAGTTCTTC
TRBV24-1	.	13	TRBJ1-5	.	CATSGKGDQPQHF	TGTGCCACCAGTGGAAAGGGAGATCAGCCCCAGCATTTT
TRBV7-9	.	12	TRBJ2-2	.	CASSYYTGELFF	TGTGCCAGCAGTTATTACACCGGGGAGCTGTTTTTT
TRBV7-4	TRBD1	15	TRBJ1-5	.	CASSLGQGAGQPQHF	TGTGCCAGCAGCTTAGGACAGGGGGCAGGTCAGCCCCAGCATTTT
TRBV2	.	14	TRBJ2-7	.	CASRGRERGYEQYF	TGTGCCAGCAGAGGACGGGAGAGGGGCTACGAGCAGTACTTC
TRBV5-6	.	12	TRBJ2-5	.	CASSFSGETQYF	TGTGCCAGCAGCTTTAGCGGCGAGACCCAGTACTTC